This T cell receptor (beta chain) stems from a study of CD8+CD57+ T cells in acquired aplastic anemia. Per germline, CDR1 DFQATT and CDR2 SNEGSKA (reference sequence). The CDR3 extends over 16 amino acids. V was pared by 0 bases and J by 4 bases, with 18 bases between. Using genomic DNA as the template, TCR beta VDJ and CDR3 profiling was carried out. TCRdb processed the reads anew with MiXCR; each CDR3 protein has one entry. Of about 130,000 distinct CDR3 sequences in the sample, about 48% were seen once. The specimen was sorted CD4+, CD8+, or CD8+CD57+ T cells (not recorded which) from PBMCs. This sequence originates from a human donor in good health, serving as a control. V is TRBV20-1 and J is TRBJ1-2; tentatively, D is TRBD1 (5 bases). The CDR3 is CSARDLGRPTVYGYTF. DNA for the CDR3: TGCAGTGCTAGAGATCTAGGCCGACCGACAGTCTATGGCTACACCTTC.